A single sample gave rise to the 26 T cell receptor beta chains below, sequenced in a study of CD8+ T cells in alopecia areata. Documented treatment: oral pan-JAK inhibitor, 5-10 mg twice daily. Extraction and reverse transcription of RNA yielded cDNA as the sequencing template. Clones were read by immunoSEQ multiplex PCR, and TCRdb kept only the in-frame ones, dropping some. The profile covers about 40,000 clones, with roughly 92% appearing a single time and about 20% taken by the ten largest. The source was CD8+ T cells sorted from blood, collected at week 24, from a patient treated with tofacitinib. The receptor set was obtained from a human donor with alopecia areata.

This clone was observed once. The chain is built from TRBV7-8 and TRBJ2-1, with D possibly being TRBD2 (6 bases). The CDR3 has 13 residues. Trimming took off 8 bases at V and 0 bases at J, with 8 bases between the two ends. The germline V gene encodes CDR1 SGHVS and CDR2 FQNEAQ. This CDR3 reads CASAGSSYNEQFF. CDR3 in DNA: TGTGCCAGCGCGGGGAGCTCCTACAATGAGCAGTTCTTC.

The V and J genes are TRBV6-1 and TRBJ2-1; no clear D. In germline, CDR1 is MNHNS, CDR2 SASEGT. The V end lost 6 bases, the J end lost 0 bases, and 12 bases lay between the germline ends. CDR3 length equals 15 residues. The CDR3 loop reads CASSRPRSSYNEQFF. The CDR3 DNA follows: TGTGCCAGCAGCCGACCCCGTAGCTCCTACAATGAGCAGTTCTTC.

The chain uses TRBV30 and TRBJ2-2; possible D gene TRBD1, 5 bases. Between the trimmed V and J ends, which lost 3 bases and 2 bases, there was a span of 10 bases. Germline V CDR1 and CDR2: GTSNPN, SVGIG (reference sequence). The CDR3 runs 14 residues. In nucleotides, the CDR3 is TGTGCCTGGAGCCAAGGGGCAAACACCGGGGAGCTGTTTTTT. This sequence encodes CAWSQGANTGELFF.

The CDR3 region is CASSLEVDSTDTQYF. The CDR3 bases are TGCGCCAGCAGCTTGGAAGTGGACAGCACAGATACGCAGTATTTT. This rearrangement joins TRBV5-1 to TRBJ2-3, with D unresolved. CDR1 is SGHRS, CDR2 YFSETQ, per germline. The CDR3 runs 15 residues. Trimming took off 0 bases at V and 0 bases at J, with 8 bases between the two ends. The full variable domain, its missing parts supplied by reference TRBV5-1 and TRBJ2-3, is KAGVTQTPRYLIKTRGQQVTLSCSPISGHRSVSWYQQTPGQGLQFLFEYFSETQRNKGNFPGRFSGRQFSNSRSEMNVSTLELGDSALYLCASSLEVDSTDTQYFGPGTRLTVL.

The chain employs TRBV27 and TRBJ2-7; a possible D gene is TRBD1 (7 bases). The CDR3 consists of 15 residues. V was shortened by 4 bases and J by 2 bases, with 15 bases between the two germline ends. The germline V gene encodes CDR1 MNHEY and CDR2 SMNVEV (reference sequence). The CDR3 nucleotides read TGTGCCAGCAGTTCCTACAGGGGAGGCGCCTACGAGCAGTACTTC. Encoded protein: CASSSYRGGAYEQYF.

The J gene is TRBJ2-5, the V gene TRBV28; 8 bases match TRBD2. V trimming: 3 bases; J trimming: 4 bases; junction bases outside the gene matches: 10. The CDR3 sequence is 16 residues long. Germline V lookup: CDR1 MDHEN, CDR2 SYDVKM. The CDR3 DNA reads as TGTGCCAGCAGTTTGGAAAAGGGACTAGTAAGAGAGACCCAGTACTTC. The encoded protein is CASSLEKGLVRETQYF.

The chain combines TRBV7-9 with TRBJ1-2, with 9 nucleotides matching TRBD1. This CDR3 spans 15 amino acids. The ends lost 1 base at V and 7 bases at J; junction bases unmatched: 7. Germline V gives CDR1 SEHNR, CDR2 FQNEAQ (reference sequence). CDR3 loop: CASSLGTGDTGGYTF. Here the CDR3 DNA reads TGTGCCAGCAGCTTAGGGACAGGGGATACGGGTGGCTACACCTTC. Full variable domain (outside the CDR3, taken from reference TRBV7-9 and TRBJ1-2): DTGVSQNPRHKITKRGQNVTFRCDPISEHNRLYWYRQTLGQGPEFLTYFQNEAQLEKSRLLSDRFSAERPKGSFSTLEIQRTEQGDSAMYLCASSLGTGDTGGYTFGSGTRLTVV.

The chain carries TRBV4-1 and TRBJ2-1; D is undetermined. The V end lost 0 bases, the J end lost 3 bases, and 15 bases lay between the germline ends. CDR3 length: 17 amino acids. Germline-derived CDR1 and CDR2 are MGHRA and YSYEKL. The CDR3 sequence is CASSQEPSSVVYNEQFF. The CDR3 coding sequence is TGCGCCAGCAGCCAAGAGCCTTCATCGGTGGTCTACAATGAGCAGTTCTTC.

This chain joins TRBV29-1 and TRBJ2-5, with a tentative D call TRBD1 (5 bases). CDR1 and CDR2 (germline): SQVTM, ANQGSEA. The germline V and J ends were trimmed by 2 bases and 5 bases, with 15 bases remaining between them. This CDR3 is built from 14 residues. The CDR3 loop reads CSVEWIGVEETQYF. CDR3 bases: TGCAGCGTTGAATGGATAGGGGTCGAGGAGACCCAGTACTTC.

The chain couples TRBV27 to TRBJ2-3; D call uncertain. Germline-derived CDR1 and CDR2 are MNHEY and SMNVEV (reference sequence). Trimming took off 2 bases at V and 6 bases at J, with 12 bases between the two ends. The CDR3 is 14 residues long. CDR3 loop: CASSLGYRVDTQYF. CDR3 sequence (DNA): TGTGCCAGCAGTTTAGGTTACAGAGTTGATACGCAGTATTTT.

In its sample, this clone was seen a few times. The V gene is TRBV28, the J gene TRBJ2-7; possible D gene TRBD2, 5 bases. Germline V lookup: CDR1 MDHEN, CDR2 SYDVKM. Trimming shortened V by 5 bases and J by 7 bases, and 12 bases separated the two germline ends. The CDR3 has 12 amino acids. The CDR3 DNA follows: TGTGCCAGCAGTCCTCCTTCGGGGGAGCAGTACTTC. This codes for CASSPPSGEQYF.

The chain links TRBV28 to TRBJ2-1; possibly TRBD2 for D (6 bases). V shed 6 bases and J shed 3 bases, with 18 bases lying between them. The germline gives CDR1 MDHEN, CDR2 SYDVKM. The CDR3 loop spans 16 amino acids. CDR3 sequence reads: CASRLGLPRGYNEQFF. The CDR3 DNA sequence: TGTGCCAGCAGACTCGGACTACCCCGAGGCTACAATGAGCAGTTCTTC.

V is TRBV4-2 and J is TRBJ2-7; 10 bases map to TRBD1. Germline trimming cut 1 base from V and 4 bases from J; bases unmatched to any gene: 19. In germline, CDR1 is LGHNA, CDR2 YNFKEQ. This CDR3 contains 20 residues. The CDR3 DNA reads TGTGCCAGCAGCCAAGTTGCCGGGACAGGGGAAAGGGGATGGAGGTACGAGCAGTACTTC. Its protein is CASSQVAGTGERGWRYEQYF.

The chain recombines TRBV5-8 with TRBJ2-5; either TRBD1 or TRBD2 may fit D (5 bases each). CDR1 is SGHTS and CDR2 is YDEGEE in the germline V gene. Trimming shortened V by 4 bases and J by 7 bases, and 20 bases separated the two germline ends. This CDR3 spans 15 amino acids. CDR3 bases: TGTGCCAGCAGCGACCGGGACGCCAATCCAGCGACCCAGTACTTC. Protein sequence: CASSDRDANPATQYF.

The chain combines TRBV14 with TRBJ1-2; maybe TRBD1 (6 bases). The CDR3 loop spans 18 amino acids. The germline V and J ends were trimmed by 2 bases and 3 bases, with 22 bases remaining between them. In germline, CDR1 is SGHDN, CDR2 FVKESK. CDR3 in DNA: TGTGCCAGCAGCCAATTACTAGTATCGGGGGCAGGTGACTATGGCTACACCTTC. Its translation: CASSQLLVSGAGDYGYTF. Complete variable domain (other parts from reference TRBV14 and TRBJ1-2): EAGVTQFPSHSVIEKGQTVTLRCDPISGHDNLYWYRRVMGKEIKFLLHFVKESKQDESGMPNNRFLAERTGGTYSTLKVQPAELEDSGVYFCASSQLLVSGAGDYGYTFGSGTRLTVV.

The V gene is TRBV15, the J gene TRBJ2-1; 12 nucleotides align to TRBD2. Trimming cost V 5 bases and J 8 bases; bases outside gene matches: 7. Germline values: CDR1 LNHNV, CDR2 YYDKDF (reference sequence). The CDR3 is made up of 15 amino acids. CDR3 DNA: TGTGCCACCAGCTTGCGGACTAGCGGGGACGATGAGCAGTTCTTC. Encoded protein: CATSLRTSGDDEQFF.

V usage is TRBV30 and J usage is TRBJ2-3, with TRBD2 as a possible D gene (5 bases). The germline V and J ends were trimmed by 2 bases and 2 bases, with 8 bases remaining between them. Germline V CDR1 and CDR2: GTSNPN, SVGIG (reference sequence). This CDR3 contains 13 residues. The CDR3 DNA follows: TGTGCCTGGAGTAGCCTAGCCACAGATACGCAGTATTTT. This gives the protein CAWSSLATDTQYF.

V gene TRBV4-2 combines with J gene TRBJ2-7; 13 bases are shared with TRBD2. The CDR3 has 17 amino acids. The germline CDR1 and CDR2 sequences are LGHNA and YNFKEQ. With V trimmed by 1 base and J by 2 bases, 5 bases remained unmatched. CDR3 loop: CASSQGRTSGGPYEQYF. The CDR3, as DNA: TGTGCCAGCAGCCAAGGTAGGACTAGCGGGGGACCCTACGAGCAGTACTTC.

V and J are TRBV7-8 and TRBJ2-1; D gene unclear. Trimming stripped 6 bases from V and 3 bases from J, with 12 bases between. The CDR3 is made up of 14 amino acids. The V gene's germline CDR1 is SGHVS and CDR2 FQNEAQ. CDR3 coding DNA: TGTGCCAGCAGTCCAGGCGTCGACTACAATGAGCAGTTCTTC. This gives the protein CASSPGVDYNEQFF.

The rearrangement links TRBV14 to TRBJ1-4, with TRBD1 as a possible D gene (5 bases). The CDR3 spans 16 residues. Trimming took 3 bases from V and 8 from J, leaving 19 bases between them. Germline loops: CDR1 SGHDN, CDR2 FVKESK. The CDR3 loop is CASSHVSGTHYEKLFF. The CDR3 nucleotides read TGTGCCAGCAGCCATGTTTCAGGGACCCACTACGAAAAACTGTTTTTT.

The J gene is TRBJ2-3, the V gene TRBV13; D remains ambiguous. Per germline, CDR1 PRHDT and CDR2 FYEKMQ (reference sequence). CDR3 length: 15 residues. The V end lost 5 bases, the J end lost 0 bases, and 12 bases lay between the germline ends. The CDR3 DNA sequence: TGTGCCAGCAGCCTGGGCGCGGCCAGCACAGATACGCAGTATTTT. Its translation: CASSLGAASTDTQYF.

The V call is TRBV27, the J call TRBJ2-1; 9 nucleotides line up with TRBD1. With 5 bases clipped from V and 4 bases from J, the junction kept 12 bases outside the gene matches. Germline CDR1 reads MNHEY; CDR2 reads SMNVEV (reference sequence). There are 17 residues in the CDR3. The CDR3 DNA follows: TGTGCCAGCAGTCCCTCCCTCGACAGGGGGATTTACAATGAGCAGTTCTTC. It translates to CASSPSLDRGIYNEQFF.

The chain uses TRBV4-1 and TRBJ2-1; the match to TRBD2 covers 7 bases. With V trimmed by 1 base and J by 9 bases, 9 bases remained unmatched. This CDR3 comprises 15 residues. Per germline, CDR1 MGHRA and CDR2 YSYEKL. For the CDR3, the DNA is TGCGCCAGCAGCCAAGCCATCCTTAGCGGGCTTGAGCAGTTCTTC. This codes for CASSQAILSGLEQFF.

The chain links TRBV7-2 to TRBJ2-5; no firm D call. V shed 2 bases and J shed 3 bases, with 7 bases lying between them. Germline loops: CDR1 SGHTA, CDR2 FQGNSA. CDR3 length: 13 amino acids. CDR3 DNA sequence: TGTGCCAGCAGCTTAAATAACAAAGAGACCCAGTACTTC. The encoded protein is CASSLNNKETQYF. The full variable domain, with the rest looked up from reference TRBV7-2 and TRBJ2-5, is GAGVSQSPSNKVTEKGKDVELRCDPISGHTALYWYRQSLGQGLEFLIYFQGNSAPDKSGLPSDRFSAERTGGSVSTLTIQRTQQEDSAVYLCASSLNNKETQYFGPGTRLLVL.

This chain links TRBV6-1 with TRBJ2-2; D might be TRBD1 or TRBD2, each matching 5 bases. Trimming shortened V by 6 bases and J by 2 bases, and 13 bases separated the two germline ends. This CDR3 has 15 amino acids. Germline CDR1 and CDR2: MNHNS and SASEGT. The chain's CDR3 is CASRSRGLNTGELFF. As DNA, the CDR3 is TGTGCCAGCAGGTCTCGGGGCCTAAACACCGGGGAGCTGTTTTTT.

The rearrangement links TRBV7-9 to TRBJ1-5, with 12 bases matching TRBD1. The ends lost 7 bases at V and 6 bases at J; junction bases unmatched: 10. Germline-derived CDR1 and CDR2 are SEHNR and FQNEAQ (reference sequence). The CDR3 is 16 amino acids. Here the CDR3 DNA reads TGTGCCAGCACCACCGCGGGACAGGGGGCCCCTCAGCCCCAGCATTTT. Its protein is CASTTAGQGAPQPQHF.